The 22 T cell receptor beta chains reported below all come from one sample, sequenced in a study of T cell responses to AZD1222 COVID-19 vaccine. Only in-frame clones appear in the TCRdb table, and some are missing; sequencing was by immunoSEQ multiplex PCR. Counted here are about 160,000 clones, around 89% occurring once; the ten biggest clones make up around 4.5%. The sequenced sample was peripheral blood, obtained 28 days after the second AZD1222 dose. All receptors come from an adult who received the AZD1222 COVID-19 vaccine.

The rearrangement uses TRBV6-2 or TRBV6-3 and TRBJ2-7, with D hard to call. This CDR3 is 11 amino acids long. Germline V lookup: CDR1 MNHEY, CDR2 SVGEGT. The V end lost 2 bases, the J end lost 6 bases, and 5 bases lay between the germline ends. The CDR3 region has the DNA TGTGCCAGCAGTTACGTGGGCGAGCAGTACTTC. This translates into CASSYVGEQYF.

This chain uses TRBV2 with TRBJ2-1; 7 positions agree with TRBD1. CDR1 is SNHLY and CDR2 is FYNNEI in the germline V gene. V was clipped by 7 bases and J by 6 bases; unmatched bases: 9. The CDR3 totals 14 residues. In nucleotides, the CDR3 is TGTGCCAGCACCCAACAGGGGATTGTCAATGAGCAGTTCTTC. As protein: CASTQQGIVNEQFF. Drawing the rest from reference TRBV2 and TRBJ2-1, the complete variable domain is EPEVTQTPSHQVTQMGQEVILRCVPISNHLYFYWYRQILGQKVEFLVSFYNNEISEKSEIFDDQFSVERPDGSNFTLKIRSTKLEDSAMYFCASTQQGIVNEQFFGPGTRLTVL.

The J gene is TRBJ2-1, the V gene TRBV7-9, with a tentative D call TRBD1 (6 bases). Trimming left V 2 bases short and J 2 bases short, with 10 bases between. This CDR3 has 15 residues. Germline-derived CDR1 and CDR2 are SEHNR and FQNEAQ (reference sequence). In DNA, the CDR3 is TGTGCCAGCAGCTTACAGGGGTCCCCCTACAATGAGCAGTTCTTC. This sequence encodes CASSLQGSPYNEQFF.

The chain links TRBV9 to TRBJ2-3; D is undetermined. Trimming took off 4 bases at V and 9 bases at J, with 9 bases between the two ends. Germline V gene data show CDR1 as SGDLS and CDR2 as YYNGEE. The CDR3 runs to 11 residues. CDR3 DNA sequence: TGTGCCAGCAGCCCCACTATCACGCAGTATTTT. Its protein product is CASSPTITQYF. Based on the CDR3 plus reference TRBV9 and TRBJ2-3, the full variable domain is DSGVTQTPKHLITATGQRVTLRCSPRSGDLSVYWYQQSLDQGLQFLIQYYNGEERAKGNILERFSAQQFPDLHSELNLSSLELGDSALYFCASSPTITQYFGPGTRLTVL.

For the CDR3, the DNA is TGCGCCAGCAGCCGGGGGACTACCGACACAGATACGCAGTATTTT. Protein sequence: CASSRGTTDTDTQYF. V and J are TRBV4-1 and TRBJ2-3, with 7 bases matching TRBD2. Germline CDR1 and CDR2: MGHRA and YSYEKL. Trimming cost V 4 bases and J 2 bases; bases outside gene matches: 6. The CDR3 is 15 residues long.

This clone was seen a handful of times. V gene TRBV2 combines with J gene TRBJ2-1, with D hard to call. Germline V gene lookup returns CDR1 SNHLY and CDR2 FYNNEI. CDR3 length equals 15 residues. Trimming shortened V by 2 bases and J by 4 bases, and 12 bases separated the two germline ends. The DNA of the CDR3 is TGTGCCAGCAGTGAATATCGGGCAGCGTACAATGAGCAGTTCTTC. Its translation is CASSEYRAAYNEQFF.

The chain employs TRBV9 and TRBJ1-1, with no clear D. The CDR3 runs to 16 residues. V lost 0 bases to trimming and J lost 1 base, with 13 bases between them. CDR1 is SGDLS and CDR2 is YYNGEE in the germline V gene. In DNA, the CDR3 is TGTGCCAGCAGCGTAGGGGTGGGGATGGGGAACACTGAAGCTTTCTTT. It is translated as CASSVGVGMGNTEAFF.

The rearrangement joins TRBV3-1 (or the pseudogene TRBV3-2) to TRBJ1-1; TRBD1 might be the D (6 bases). Germline lookup yields CDR1 LGHDT and CDR2 YNNKEL (reference sequence). The CDR3 has 17 residues. Trimming cost V 4 bases and J 2 bases, with 20 bases left between them. The CDR3 bases are TGTGCCAGCAGCCGCGTACAGGGACGCGGAGGTAACACTGAAGCTTTCTTT. It translates to CASSRVQGRGGNTEAFF.

This clone came up a few times. This chain uses TRBV7-8 with TRBJ1-2; no clear D. Germline CDR1 reads SGHVS; CDR2 reads FQNEAQ. The ends were cut back, 5 bases at V and 8 bases at J, with 12 bases in the middle. The CDR3 covers 12 residues. The CDR3 region is CASSPRGPGYTF. The CDR3 coding sequence is TGTGCCAGCAGCCCCCGGGGTCCCGGCTACACCTTC.

This clone was detected a few times. This chain connects TRBV5-6 to TRBJ1-2; D might be TRBD1 (5 bases). The CDR3 covers 16 residues. Trimming left V 1 base short and J 4 bases short, with 17 bases between. Germline V gene data show CDR1 as SGHDT and CDR2 as YYEEEE. Here the CDR3 reads CASSLKAGIRGYGYTF. The CDR3 DNA follows: TGTGCCAGCAGCTTGAAGGCAGGGATTAGAGGCTATGGCTACACCTTC. The full variable domain, in which reference TRBV5-6 and TRBJ1-2 provide the parts outside the CDR3, is DAGVTQSPTHLIKTRGQQVTLRCSPKSGHDTVSWYQQALGQGPQFIFQYYEEEERQRGNFPDRFSGHQFPNYSSELNVNALLLGDSALYLCASSLKAGIRGYGYTFGSGTRLTVV.

The chain links TRBV4-2 to TRBJ1-2; D gene unclear. CDR1 and CDR2 (germline): LGHNA, YNFKEQ. V dropped 1 base and J dropped 8 bases, with 5 bases sitting between them. CDR3 length equals 11 residues. CDR3 in DNA: TGTGCCAGCAGCCAAGTTACGGGCTACACCTTC. Translation: CASSQVTGYTF.

V gene TRBV20-1 combines with J gene TRBJ1-1; unclear D gene. The length of the CDR3 is 11 residues. CDR1 is DFQATT, CDR2 SNEGSKA, per germline (reference sequence). V was trimmed by 3 bases and J by 1 base, leaving 3 bases between them. CDR3 sequence: CSARPNTEAFF. CDR3 in DNA: TGCAGTGCTAGGCCGAACACTGAAGCTTTCTTT.

This chain connects TRBV15 to TRBJ1-5; 8 bases map to TRBD1. The germline V gene has CDR1 LNHNV and CDR2 YYDKDF (reference sequence). The CDR3 spans 14 residues. After removal of 4 bases from V and 4 bases from J, the junction contained 3 bases not matched to a gene. DNA of the CDR3: TGTGCCACCAGCACACAGGGGGGAAATCAGCCCCAGCATTTT. Protein product: CATSTQGGNQPQHF.

The chain has TRBV7-9 and TRBJ1-4; D might be TRBD1 (6 bases). Germline V gene data show CDR1 as SEHNR and CDR2 as FQNEAQ (reference sequence). The CDR3 spans 15 residues. With 4 bases removed from V and 6 bases from J, the gap between germline ends came to 15 bases. The CDR3 DNA is TGTGCCAGCAGCTCGAGGTCCGGGGGGCATGAAAAACTGTTTTTT. It specifies CASSSRSGGHEKLFF.

The rearrangement uses TRBV10-3 and TRBJ1-2; 7 bases are a match to TRBD1. The CDR3 is made up of 18 amino acids. The junction had 12 bases not matched to a gene; V was cut back by 2 bases and J by 0 bases. Germline-derived CDR1 and CDR2 are ENHRY and SYGVKD. CDR3 coding DNA: TGTGCCATCAGTGAGCCCCAGGGAGGGGGCGTCACTAACTATGGCTACACCTTC. It translates to CAISEPQGGGVTNYGYTF.

V usage is TRBV4-1 and J usage is TRBJ1-2, with 8 bases aligning to TRBD1. J lost 6 bases, V lost 4 bases, and 7 bases had no gene match. This CDR3 contains 14 residues. Germline CDR1 reads MGHRA; CDR2 reads YSYEKL. CDR3 bases: TGCGCCAGCAGCCTTTTAACAGGGGGGAATGGCTACACCTTC. It codes for CASSLLTGGNGYTF.

The V call is TRBV5-5, the J call TRBJ1-4; D gene unclear. The V gene's germline CDR1 is SGHKS and CDR2 YYEKEE (reference sequence). Trimming pared 3 bases from V and 0 bases from J, leaving 9 bases between. The CDR3 has 15 amino acids. The CDR3 sequence is CASSWEPATNEKLFF. CDR3 nucleotides: TGTGCCAGCAGCTGGGAACCAGCAACTAATGAAAAACTGTTTTTT.

This clone was recorded a few times. The chain carries TRBV7-9 and TRBJ2-6; D not certain. The CDR3 sequence is 16 residues long. CDR1 and CDR2 from the germline V gene are SEHNR and FQNEAQ (reference sequence). Trimming stripped 1 base from V and 0 bases from J, with 7 bases between. In DNA form, the CDR3 reads TGTGCCAGCAGCTTAGAAGCAAGCTCTGGGGCCAACGTCCTGACTTTC. It translates to CASSLEASSGANVLTF.

The chain carries TRBV6-5 and TRBJ1-4; 7 nucleotides match TRBD1. The CDR3 is 15 amino acids. Germline values: CDR1 MNHEY, CDR2 SVGAGI. V shed 6 bases, J shed 4 bases, and the junction held 8 bases outside the gene matches. Here the CDR3 DNA reads TGTGCCAGCAGACGCGGACAGGATGGTAATGAAAAACTGTTTTTT. Protein: CASRRGQDGNEKLFF.

The chain links TRBV5-1 to TRBJ1-1; the D gene is possibly TRBD1 (5 bases). Trimming removed 5 bases from V and 6 bases from J, with 17 bases in between. CDR1 SGHRS and CDR2 YFSETQ come from the germline V gene. The CDR3 runs 14 residues. CDR3 in DNA: TGCGCCAGCAGAACGTTCGGGGCAGCTCCTGAAGCTTTCTTT. Protein: CASRTFGAAPEAFF.

The chain is built from TRBV27 and TRBJ2-1, with 9 bases fitting TRBD1. Germline V gene sequence: CDR1 MNHEY, CDR2 SMNVEV (reference sequence). The CDR3 has 17 residues. V lost 4 bases to trimming and J lost 8 bases; unmatched junction nucleotides: 15. The CDR3 sequence is CASSSLRDRGIGDEQFF. In DNA, the CDR3 is TGTGCCAGCAGTTCCCTTCGAGACAGGGGGATAGGTGATGAGCAGTTCTTC.

J is TRBJ2-7 and V is TRBV19; TRBD1 matches 7 bases. With 3 bases clipped from V and 4 bases from J, the junction kept 6 bases outside the gene matches. The CDR3 has 14 residues. CDR1 and CDR2 from the germline V gene are LNHDA and SQIVND (reference sequence). CDR3 in DNA: TGTGCCAGTAGTATCCGGGACAGATTATACGAGCAGTACTTC. It encodes CASSIRDRLYEQYF.